The 20 T cell receptor beta chains below were found in one sample sequenced in a study of blood T cells in healthy people across ages. The second PCR ran about 6 to 11 cycles with a sample-barcoded 5' primer and J-beta primers. TCRdb re-called the 5' RACE reads through MiXCR, storing one row per CDR3 protein. The sample consists of about 1.8 million distinct CDR3 sequences, roughly 52% of them appearing once. Sequencing was performed on blood. Every receptor here comes from a woman aged 40 to 49 in good health.

The chain uses TRBV20-1 and TRBJ2-5, with 12 nucleotides matching TRBD2. The CDR3 runs to 13 residues. The germline V gene has CDR1 DFQATT and CDR2 SNEGSKA (reference sequence). The V segment lost 5 bases and the J segment 5 bases; nucleotides outside the gene matches: 3. This CDR3 is CSALAGGEETQYF. The CDR3 nucleotides are TGCAGTGCTCTAGCGGGGGGGGAGGAGACCCAGTACTTC.

This clonotype was detected a few times. J is TRBJ1-2 and V is TRBV7-2; no firm D call. The V gene lost 5 bases and the J gene lost 1 base, with 5 bases spanning the gap. This CDR3 is 12 amino acids long. CDR1 is SGHTA and CDR2 is FQGNSA in the germline V gene. This chain's CDR3 is CASSELNYGYTF. The CDR3, as DNA: TGTGCCAGCAGCGAACTTAACTATGGCTACACCTTC.

The chain employs TRBV27 and TRBJ2-7; 8 nucleotides line up with TRBD2. This CDR3 contains 17 residues. The J segment lost 0 bases and the V segment lost 3 bases, leaving 10 bases of the junction unmatched. Per the germline V gene, CDR1 is MNHEY and CDR2 is SMNVEV (reference sequence). CDR3 nucleotides: TGTGCCAGCAGTTTTGGGCTAGCGGGCACGAGCTCCTACGAGCAGTACTTC. Protein: CASSFGLAGTSSYEQYF.

The rearrangement uses TRBV29-1 and TRBJ1-2; TRBD1 might be the D (6 bases). CDR3 length: 12 amino acids. CDR1 and CDR2 from the germline V gene are SQVTM and ANQGSEA. V dropped 6 bases and J dropped 4 bases, with 12 bases sitting between them. The CDR3 DNA is TGCAGCGTGAAGACAGGTTCCTATGGCTACACCTTC. It yields the protein CSVKTGSYGYTF.

In this sample, this clonotype turned up a few times. The chain is built from TRBV4-3 and TRBJ2-6; 10 bases are shared with TRBD1. V was pared by 0 bases and J by 0 bases, with 5 bases of the junction left unmatched. Germline V CDR1 and CDR2: LGHNA, YSLEER. The CDR3 spans 19 residues. CDR3 nucleotide sequence: TGCGCCAGCAGCCAAGACCGACAGGGGGCCCTCTCTGGGGCCAACGTCCTGACTTTC. It yields the protein CASSQDRQGALSGANVLTF.

J is TRBJ2-5 and V is TRBV7-2, with 12 positions matching TRBD2. The CDR3 runs to 17 residues. Germline V lookup: CDR1 SGHTA, CDR2 FQGNSA. V dropped 4 bases and J dropped 6; count of bases not matched to a gene: 12. Here the CDR3 reads CASSSLSSGGATKTQYF. CDR3 sequence (DNA): TGTGCCAGCAGCTCACTCTCTAGCGGGGGGGCTACGAAGACCCAGTACTTC.

This clonotype was seen more than once but under ten times. The chain is built from TRBV29-1 and TRBJ2-1, with a possible D match to TRBD1 (5 bases). The CDR3 contains 11 residues. Looked up from germline, CDR1 is SQVTM and CDR2 is ANQGSEA. As DNA, the CDR3 is TGCGGGGCCAGACGCCAGGATGAGCAGTTCTTC. Residues: CGARRQDEQFF.

This sequence joins TRBV5-1 and TRBJ2-2, with 7 bases matching TRBD1. Per germline, CDR1 SGHRS and CDR2 YFSETQ. With V trimmed by 0 bases and J by 0 bases, 2 bases remained unmatched. The CDR3 spans 16 residues. The CDR3 DNA reads TGCGCCAGCAGCTTGGACAGGGGTGCGAACACCGGGGAGCTGTTTTTT. Protein: CASSLDRGANTGELFF. Complete variable domain (other parts from reference TRBV5-1 and TRBJ2-2): KAGVTQTPRYLIKTRGQQVTLSCSPISGHRSVSWYQQTPGQGLQFLFEYFSETQRNKGNFPGRFSGRQFSNSRSEMNVSTLELGDSALYLCASSLDRGANTGELFFGEGSRLTVL.

This clonotype has only a few counts. V gene TRBV28 combines with J gene TRBJ2-5, with 8 nucleotides matching TRBD1. Trimming took 9 bases from V and 4 from J; bases not matched to a gene: 10. This CDR3 spans 14 amino acids. Germline loops: CDR1 MDHEN, CDR2 SYDVKM. Here the CDR3 DNA reads TGTGCCAGTGAGGACAGGGTAGCAGTAGAGACCCAGTACTTC. Its protein product is CASEDRVAVETQYF. The full variable domain, its missing parts supplied by reference TRBV28 and TRBJ2-5, is DVKVTQSSRYLVKRTGEKVFLECVQDMDHENMFWYRQDPGLGLRLIYFSYDVKMKEKGDIPEGYSVSREKKERFSLILESASTNQTSMYLCASEDRVAVETQYFGPGTRLLVL.

This clonotype turned up a few times. V gene TRBV4-1 combines with J gene TRBJ2-7, with 10 bases that match TRBD1. V dropped 3 bases and J dropped 3; count of bases not matched to a gene: 17. The V gene's germline CDR1 is MGHRA and CDR2 YSYEKL. The CDR3 sequence is 19 residues long. This CDR3 reads CASSHTRDGTGVFLYEQYF. CDR3 coding DNA: TGCGCCAGCAGCCACACACGGGACGGGACAGGGGTCTTCCTCTACGAGCAGTACTTC.

This clonotype turned up a few times. This could be a read error, since a much larger clone is one nucleotide away. The V and J genes are TRBV5-1 and TRBJ2-5, with 10 nucleotides matching TRBD2. Germline V gives CDR1 SGHRS, CDR2 YFSETQ. The V segment lost 4 bases and the J segment 5 bases; nucleotides outside the gene matches: 5. This CDR3 has 14 residues. The CDR3 region is CASSVLAGEETQYF. For the CDR3, the DNA is TGCGCCAGCAGCGTGCTAGCGGGGGAGGAGACCCAGTACTTC.

As DNA, the CDR3 is TGTGCCATCAAGACTAGTACTTACAATGAGCAGTTCTTC. Encoded protein: CAIKTSTYNEQFF. V usage is TRBV6-2 or TRBV6-3 and J usage is TRBJ2-1; D might be TRBD2 (6 bases). The V gene's germline CDR1 is MNHEY and CDR2 SVGEGT. The length of the CDR3 is 13 residues. V lost 10 bases to trimming and J lost 4 bases, with 14 bases between them.

Here the CDR3 reads CSAPSGGEETQFF. CDR3 bases: TGCAGTGCCCCGTCGGGGGGCGAGGAGACCCAGTTCTTC. This chain uses TRBV20-1 with TRBJ2-1, with D possibly matching TRBD2 (7 bases). Germline assignment: CDR1 DFQATT and CDR2 SNEGSKA (reference sequence). The CDR3 is 13 residues long. Trimming removed 6 bases at V and 13 bases at J, with 22 bases between.

J is TRBJ2-1 and V is TRBV5-8; D may match TRBD1 or TRBD2 (5 bases each). Per germline, CDR1 SGHTS and CDR2 YDEGEE. The CDR3 runs to 17 residues. V was shortened by 1 base and J by 4 bases, with 18 bases between the two germline ends. The CDR3 nucleotides read TGTGCCAGCAGCTTGCATCCCGGGACGGAATTTTACAATGAGCAGTTCTTC. It specifies CASSLHPGTEFYNEQFF.

The chain is built from TRBV5-1 and TRBJ2-5; possibly TRBD2 for D (6 bases). The CDR3 is 14 residues long. The V and J ends lost 1 base and 7 bases respectively, with 14 bases between them. CDR1 and CDR2 from the germline V gene are SGHRS and YFSETQ. CDR3 DNA sequence: TGCGCCAGCAGCTTGCATACCGGAGCGGGGACCCAGTACTTC. Protein: CASSLHTGAGTQYF.

V is TRBV18 and J is TRBJ2-1; D is undetermined. The germline V and J ends were trimmed by 6 bases and 0 bases, with 18 bases remaining between them. The CDR3 totals 17 residues. Germline CDR1 is KGHSH and CDR2 is LQKENI. The CDR3 is CASSLSLGRSSYNEQFF. CDR3 bases: TGTGCCAGCTCTCTATCTCTGGGCCGGAGCTCCTACAATGAGCAGTTCTTC.

This clonotype was observed a handful of times. The gene calls are TRBV6-5 and TRBJ2-1; possibly TRBD1 or TRBD2 for D (5 bases each). Trimming removed 0 bases from V and 0 bases from J, with 12 bases in between. This CDR3 is built from 17 residues. CDR1 and CDR2 from the germline V gene are MNHEY and SVGAGI. This chain's CDR3 is CASSYSSSGTSYNEQFF. Written as DNA, the CDR3 is TGTGCCAGCAGTTACTCGTCTTCAGGGACCTCCTACAATGAGCAGTTCTTC.

This chain connects TRBV20-1 to TRBJ2-1; the D is unclear. CDR1 and CDR2 from the germline V gene are DFQATT and SNEGSKA (reference sequence). Trimming cost V 0 bases and J 2 bases, with 14 bases left between them. The CDR3 runs to 16 residues. CDR3 in DNA: TGCAGTGCTAGAGATCCCGAGCAGAGCGCCTACAATGAGCAGTTCTTC. Amino acid sequence: CSARDPEQSAYNEQFF.

This clonotype was found a few times. The chain recombines TRBV29-1 with TRBJ2-1, with 10 positions matching TRBD2. Trimming removed 4 bases from V and 9 bases from J; junction bases left unmatched: 9. Germline-derived CDR1 and CDR2 are SQVTM and ANQGSEA. The CDR3 length is 14 residues. CDR3 sequence reads: CSVASGGAHGEQFF. CDR3 DNA sequence: TGCAGCGTTGCGAGCGGGGGGGCTCACGGTGAGCAGTTCTTC.

This clonotype showed up just a few times. The chain links TRBV5-1 to TRBJ2-5; 11 bases map to TRBD2. Trimming took 0 bases from V and 5 from J; bases not matched to a gene: 15. Germline CDR1 SGHRS, CDR2 YFSETQ. The CDR3 consists of 19 residues. The CDR3 DNA sequence: TGCGCCAGCAGCTTGGCCCTAGCGGGGGGAACCGGCCCCCAGGAGACCCAGTACTTC. Translated: CASSLALAGGTGPQETQYF.